Presented here are 20 T cell receptor beta chains from one specimen sequenced in a study of shared clonotypes between healthy human individuals. Sequencing was performed with immunoSEQ multiplex PCR; in TCRdb, only in-frame clones are kept and a portion is missing. The table shows 75,000 to 100,000 clones, with roughly 45% occurring only once. The sequencing sample was made of PBMCs. These receptors were obtained from a woman aged 35 to 49 in good health. Some clones in this sample may be carry-over from other donors' samples.

As concerns this clone: A much larger clone lies one base from this, so it may be a read error. The chain recombines TRBV5-1 with TRBJ2-3; D is ambiguous. The CDR3 is made up of 15 amino acids. V lost 1 base to trimming and J lost 4 bases, with 13 bases between them. The germline CDR1 and CDR2 sequences are SGHRS and YFSETQ. CDR3 DNA: TGCGCCAGCAGCTTGTTGCGGCCAAGCGCAGATACGCAGTATTTT. It is translated as CASSLLRPSADTQYF.

Concerning this clone: The sample holds other DNA sequences that translate to the same CDR3. The chain is built from TRBV6-4 and TRBJ2-1, with TRBD2 matching 8 bases. This CDR3 comprises 15 residues. Germline CDR1 reads MRHNA; CDR2 reads SNTAGT. V lost 6 bases and J lost 1; bases outside the gene matches: 5. In nucleotides, the CDR3 is TGTGCCAGCAGCGCCAGCGGGGGTTCCTACAATGAGCAGTTCTTC. Residues: CASSASGGSYNEQFF.

This clone was seen only a few times. This sequence joins TRBV29-1 and TRBJ1-2, with 12 bases aligning to TRBD1. Germline V gene lookup returns CDR1 SQVTM and CDR2 ANQGSEA. This CDR3 comprises 13 residues. The ends lost 3 bases at V and 6 bases at J; junction bases unmatched: 2. The CDR3 DNA reads TGCAGCGTTGAGGGACAGGGGGCCGATGGCTACACCTTC. Its protein is CSVEGQGADGYTF.

In the case of this clone: With a far larger clone one base away, a read error is the likely cause. The rearrangement links TRBV7-9 to TRBJ2-7, with D uncertain. Germline loops: CDR1 SEHNR, CDR2 FQNEAQ (reference sequence). Between the trimmed V and J ends, which lost 5 bases and 4 bases, there was a span of 6 bases. The CDR3 sequence is 11 residues long. Written as DNA, the CDR3 is TGTGCCAGCAGCCAAAGGTACGAGCAGTACTTC. Residues: CASSQRYEQYF.

The CDR3 DNA reads TGCAGCGTTGGAGGACCCCCGGGGACTGAAGCTTTCTTT. Protein sequence: CSVGGPPGTEAFF. The chain uses TRBV29-1 and TRBJ1-1, with D hard to call. The length of the CDR3 is 13 residues. Germline V CDR1 and CDR2: SQVTM, ANQGSEA. V was clipped by 4 bases and J by 5 bases, with 14 bases between them.

In this sample, this clone turned up many times. This chain connects TRBV5-4 to TRBJ1-2; tentative D call: TRBD1 (5 bases). CDR1 and CDR2 (germline): SGHNT, YYREEE (reference sequence). Trimming removed 3 bases from V and 4 bases from J, with 7 bases in between. The CDR3 totals 12 residues. In nucleotides, the CDR3 is TGTGCCAGCAGCTCTGACAGCTATGGCTACACCTTC. It encodes CASSSDSYGYTF. The complete variable domain, with remaining parts taken from reference TRBV5-4 and TRBJ1-2, reads ETGVTQSPTHLIKTRGQQVTLRCSSQSGHNTVSWYQQALGQGPQFIFQYYREEENGRGNFPPRFSGLQFPNYSSELNVNALELDDSALYLCASSSDSYGYTFGSGTRLTVV.

As for this clone: This may come from a read error, since a much larger clone is one base off. The chain has TRBV28 and TRBJ2-5; 7 bases align to TRBD1. The CDR3 is made up of 14 amino acids. CDR1 and CDR2 (germline): MDHEN, SYDVKM. The J segment lost 4 bases and the V segment lost 6 bases, leaving 8 bases of the junction unmatched. Written as DNA, the CDR3 is TGTGCCAGCAGGACAGGGAAGAGGTTAGAGACCCAGTACTTC. Its protein product is CASRTGKRLETQYF.

The V and J genes are TRBV6-5 and TRBJ2-5, with a tentative D call TRBD1 (6 bases). The J call may be wrong; the DNA end is better matched by TRBJ2-7. The CDR3 sequence is 14 residues long. The V gene's germline CDR1 is MNHEY and CDR2 SVGAGI. The CDR3 region is CASVEHRDAYEQYF. CDR3 DNA: TGTGCTAGCGTGGAACACAGGGACGCCTACGAGCAGTACTTC.

The chain is built from TRBV5-4 and TRBJ1-3; tentative D call: TRBD1 (5 bases). Per germline, CDR1 SGHNT and CDR2 YYREEE (reference sequence). Trimming pared 1 base from V and 3 bases from J, leaving 14 bases between. CDR3 length: 16 residues. The CDR3 here is CASSLNFAGSGNTIYF. In nucleotides, the CDR3 is TGTGCCAGCAGCTTGAACTTCGCAGGGAGTGGAAACACCATATATTTT.

This clone has a handful of counts. This clone may be a read error of a much larger clone one base away. The chain couples TRBV18 to TRBJ2-5, with D uncertain. The CDR3 runs 12 residues. Trimming removed 5 bases at V and 1 base at J, with 5 bases between. The germline gives CDR1 KGHSH, CDR2 LQKENI. CDR3 loop: CASSSSQETQYF. In DNA form, the CDR3 reads TGTGCCAGCTCATCTAGCCAAGAGACCCAGTACTTC.

As for this clone: This may be a read error: a much more frequent sequence differs by one nucleotide. The chain combines TRBV19 with TRBJ2-1; 9 bases align to TRBD2. The CDR3 consists of 15 residues. CDR1 and CDR2 from the germline V gene are LNHDA and SQIVND (reference sequence). The CDR3 here is CASSPAGLAYNEQLF. CDR3 bases: TGTGCCAGTAGTCCGGCGGGACTAGCTTACAATGAGCAGCTCTTC.

The CDR3 DNA sequence: TGTGCCAGCACTCAGCTGGGTTCACCCCTCCACTTT. Protein sequence: CASTQLGSPLHF. The chain uses TRBV6-6 and TRBJ1-6; D remains unclear. This CDR3 is built from 12 residues. The V end lost 7 bases, the J end lost 9 bases, and 10 bases lay between the germline ends. The germline gives CDR1 MNHNY, CDR2 SVGAGI (reference sequence).

This clone was detected only a few times. The V and J genes are TRBV6-1 and TRBJ1-6; D is ambiguous. Germline V CDR1 and CDR2: MNHNS, SASEGT. The CDR3 length is 14 residues. The V end was cut by 6 bases, the J end by 0 bases, with 6 bases between. The CDR3 is CASSSGSYNSPLHF. In DNA form, the CDR3 reads TGTGCCAGCAGCTCAGGCTCCTATAATTCACCCCTCCACTTT.

The gene calls are TRBV5-4 and TRBJ2-1; 11 bases are shared with TRBD2. The V gene end was trimmed by 1 base and the J gene end by 10 bases; junction bases not matched to a gene: 1. The CDR3 totals 13 residues. Looked up from germline, CDR1 is SGHNT and CDR2 is YYREEE (reference sequence). In DNA form, the CDR3 reads TGTGCCAGCAGCTTGTGGACTAGCGGGGAGCAGTTCTTC. Protein product: CASSLWTSGEQFF. Complete variable domain (other parts from reference TRBV5-4 and TRBJ2-1): ETGVTQSPTHLIKTRGQQVTLRCSSQSGHNTVSWYQQALGQGPQFIFQYYREEENGRGNFPPRFSGLQFPNYSSELNVNALELDDSALYLCASSLWTSGEQFFGPGTRLTVL.

About this clone: This likely stems from a read error, as it lies one base from a far larger clone. The sample has other DNA sequences that encode this CDR3 too. This chain links TRBV30 with TRBJ2-7; TRBD1 matches at 10 bases. This CDR3 is built from 15 residues. V lost 1 base to trimming and J lost 4 bases; unmatched junction nucleotides: 7. Germline V gene sequence: CDR1 GTSNPN, CDR2 SVGIG (reference sequence). The CDR3 nucleotides are TGTGCCTGGAGTGCAGACAGGGGGCGTCAATACGAGCAGTACTTC. Protein sequence: CAWSADRGRQYEQYF. Full variable domain (missing parts from reference TRBV30 and TRBJ2-7): SQTIHQWPATLVQPVGSPLSLECTVEGTSNPNLYWYRQAAGRGLQLLFYSVGIGQISSEVPQNLSASRPQDRQFILSSKKLLLSDSGFYLCAWSADRGRQYEQYFGPGTRLTVT.

The chain joins TRBV6-6 to TRBJ1-5, with 11 bases aligning to TRBD1. The trim removed 9 bases at V and 1 base at J, leaving 2 bases unmatched. Germline V gene data show CDR1 as MNHNY and CDR2 as SVGAGI (reference sequence). This CDR3 region has 14 residues. This CDR3 reads CASGQGASNQPQHF. CDR3 bases: TGTGCCAGTGGACAGGGGGCGAGCAATCAGCCCCAGCATTTT.

The rearrangement uses TRBV4-3 and TRBJ1-1; D gene uncertain. Trimming cost V 2 bases and J 1 base, with 8 bases left between them. The CDR3 length is 14 residues. CDR1 and CDR2 (germline): LGHNA, YSLEER. Here the CDR3 reads CASSQKTGNTEAFF. As DNA, the CDR3 is TGCGCCAGCAGCCAAAAGACGGGGAACACTGAAGCTTTCTTT.

J is TRBJ2-5 and V is TRBV15; 8 positions match TRBD1. The J call is doubtful: the DNA matches TRBJ2-7 better. CDR1 and CDR2 from the germline V gene are LNHNV and YYDKDF (reference sequence). The CDR3 is 14 amino acids. DNA of the CDR3: TGTGCCACCAGCAGAGTCGGACAGGGCTACGAGCAGTACTTC. The encoded protein is CATSRVGQGYEQYF.

This clone was observed a handful of times. Its ends do not fully match the called genes, so a read error is possible. The rearrangement links TRBV5-4 to TRBJ2-6; tentative D call: TRBD2 (6 bases). Germline V gene data show CDR1 as SGHNT and CDR2 as YYREEE (reference sequence). This CDR3 has 17 residues. The DNA for the CDR3 is TGCGCCAGCAGCCAAGATCCAGGGACTTCTGGGGCCAACGTCCTGACTTTC. This translates into CASSQDPGTSGANVLTF.

V is TRBV7-9 and J is TRBJ1-6; D gene unclear. There are 12 residues in the CDR3. V lost 5 bases, J lost 8 bases, and 7 bases lay in between. CDR1 and CDR2 (germline): SEHNR, FQNEAQ (reference sequence). CDR3 residues: CASSSGYSPLHF. Written as DNA, the CDR3 is TGTGCCAGCAGCAGCGGCTATTCACCCCTCCACTTT.